The clone carrying this T cell receptor beta chain is medium-sized. The record originates from a study of liver allograft versus peripheral blood T cells. At the level of the study: Graft-liver T cell receptor repertoires were compared against recipient peripheral blood repertoires.

The CDR3 is 17 residues long. J gave up 0 bases and V 4 bases, and 7 bases lay outside the gene matches. The germline CDR1 and CDR2 sequences are SQVTM and ANQGSEA. TCRdb itself ran the reads through MiXCR, one entry per CDR3 protein. The sample consists of around 6,400 distinct CDR3 sequences, 15% to 20% of them appearing once. This clonotype was obtained from a human patient who had a liver transplant. The graft donor may have contributed some T cells. This chain uses TRBV29-1 with TRBJ2-6; 9 nucleotides match TRBD2. CDR3 DNA: TGCAGCGTTGCGCGGCGGGAGGGCAACTCTGGGGCCAACGTCCTGACTTTC. Translation: CSVARREGNSGANVLTF.